Included here is one T cell receptor (beta chain) sequence, with context. Data came from immunoSEQ multiplex PCR; TCRdb stores just in-frame clones and leaves some out. The sample yields 76,000 or so clones, 94% seen once. This record comes from a study of cytomegalovirus exposure and HLA in healthy donors. Germline CDR1 reads SGHTA; CDR2 reads FQGTGA. There are 14 residues in the CDR3. J was trimmed by 9 bases and V by 2 bases; bases with no gene match: 5. The sequenced sample was PBMCs. The chain has TRBV7-3 and TRBJ2-1; 9 positions match TRBD2. The sequence was collected from a woman aged 18 to 35 in good health and CMV-seronegative. The CDR3 here is CASSLDAGGGEQFF. The CDR3 DNA follows: TGTGCCAGCAGCTTAGATGCGGGAGGGGGTGAGCAGTTCTTC.